This TCR beta chain was profiled in a study of T cell changes during pregnancy in multiple sclerosis. Germline V gene lookup returns CDR1 SGHRS and CDR2 YFSETQ. The CDR3 is made up of 15 amino acids. The J segment lost 5 bases and the V segment lost 5 bases, leaving 9 bases of the junction unmatched. Produced via immunoSEQ multiplex PCR; TCRdb's table is partial and in-frame only. The table records 100,000 or so clones, around 93% of them present only once. The sequence was collected from a female donor with multiple sclerosis, enrolled in a pregnancy study. Sequences were derived from peripheral blood, sampled after pregnancy. The chain carries TRBV5-1 and TRBJ2-2; 7 nucleotides line up with TRBD2. CDR3 loop: CASSFGLDLTGELFF. CDR3 coding DNA: TGCGCCAGCAGTTTTGGACTAGATTTGACCGGGGAGCTGTTTTTT.